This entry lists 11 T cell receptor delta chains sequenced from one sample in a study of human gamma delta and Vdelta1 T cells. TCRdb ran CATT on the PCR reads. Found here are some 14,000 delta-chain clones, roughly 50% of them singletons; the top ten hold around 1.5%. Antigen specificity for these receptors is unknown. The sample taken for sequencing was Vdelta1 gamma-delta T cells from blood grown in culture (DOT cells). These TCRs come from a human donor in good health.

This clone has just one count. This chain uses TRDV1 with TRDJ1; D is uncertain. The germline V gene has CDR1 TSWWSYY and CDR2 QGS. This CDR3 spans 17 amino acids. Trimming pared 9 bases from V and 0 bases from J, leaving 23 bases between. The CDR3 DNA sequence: TGTGCTCTGGGGTCACCGGCCTCCACATTGTACACCGATAAACTCATCTTT. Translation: CALGSPASTLYTDKLIF.

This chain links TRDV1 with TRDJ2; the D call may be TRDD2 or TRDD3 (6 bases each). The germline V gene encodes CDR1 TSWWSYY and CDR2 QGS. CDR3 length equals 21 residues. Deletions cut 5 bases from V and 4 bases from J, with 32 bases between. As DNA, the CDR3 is TGTGCTCTTGGGCCTCCGGCCTTCCAAACACGTCTGGGGCTACCGACAGCACAACTCTTCTTT. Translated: CALGPPAFQTRLGLPTAQLFF.

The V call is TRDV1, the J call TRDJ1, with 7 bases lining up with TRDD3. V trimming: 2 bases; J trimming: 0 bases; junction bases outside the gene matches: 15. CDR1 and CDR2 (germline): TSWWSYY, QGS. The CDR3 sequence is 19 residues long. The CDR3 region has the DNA TGTGCTCTTGGGGAAAGATCCCCCCGTACTGGGGCCAACACCGATAAACTCATCTTT. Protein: CALGERSPRTGANTDKLIF.

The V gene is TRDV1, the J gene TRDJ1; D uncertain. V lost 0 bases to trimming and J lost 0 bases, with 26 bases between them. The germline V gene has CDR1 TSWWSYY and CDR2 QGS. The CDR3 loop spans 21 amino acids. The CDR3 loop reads CALGELTDLIAQTKYTDKLIF. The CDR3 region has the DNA TGTGCTCTTGGGGAACTAACTGACCTAATCGCCCAGACCAAGTACACCGATAAACTCATCTTT.

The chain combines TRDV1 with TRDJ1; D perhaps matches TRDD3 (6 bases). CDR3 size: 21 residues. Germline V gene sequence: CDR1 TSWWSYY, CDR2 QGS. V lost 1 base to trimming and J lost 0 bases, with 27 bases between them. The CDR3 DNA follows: TGTGCTCTTGGGGAACAGGGCCTATATCGCCAGCTGGGGTACCACACCGATAAACTCATCTTT. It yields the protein CALGEQGLYRQLGYHTDKLIF.

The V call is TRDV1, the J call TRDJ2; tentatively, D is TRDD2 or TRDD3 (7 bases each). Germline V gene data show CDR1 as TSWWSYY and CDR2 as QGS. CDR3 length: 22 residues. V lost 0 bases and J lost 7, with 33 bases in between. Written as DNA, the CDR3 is TGTGCTCTTGGGGAACTGACCTTCCTTAACGGGAGCCCTGGGGATAGTAGAGCACAACTCTTCTTT. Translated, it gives CALGELTFLNGSPGDSRAQLFF.

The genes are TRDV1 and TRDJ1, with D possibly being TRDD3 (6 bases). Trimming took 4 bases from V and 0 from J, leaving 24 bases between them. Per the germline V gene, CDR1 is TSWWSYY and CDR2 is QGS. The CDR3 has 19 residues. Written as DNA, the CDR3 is TGTGCTCTTGGGGCCATGAAGAGGATACAAAGGGTGTACACCGATAAACTCATCTTT. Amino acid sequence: CALGAMKRIQRVYTDKLIF.

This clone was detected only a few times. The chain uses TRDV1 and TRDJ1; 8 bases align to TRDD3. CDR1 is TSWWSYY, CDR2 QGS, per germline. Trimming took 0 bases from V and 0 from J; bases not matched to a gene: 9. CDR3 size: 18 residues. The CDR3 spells CALGELVPRLGDTDKLIF. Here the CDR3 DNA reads TGTGCTCTTGGGGAACTCGTACCGAGACTGGGGGACACCGATAAACTCATCTTT.

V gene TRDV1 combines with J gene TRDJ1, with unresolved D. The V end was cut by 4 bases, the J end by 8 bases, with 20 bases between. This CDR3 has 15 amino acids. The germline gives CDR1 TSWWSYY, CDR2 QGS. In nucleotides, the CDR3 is TGTGCTCTTGGGGCGAGAGGTGTAGGGTCGGGGAAACTCATCTTT. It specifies CALGARGVGSGKLIF.

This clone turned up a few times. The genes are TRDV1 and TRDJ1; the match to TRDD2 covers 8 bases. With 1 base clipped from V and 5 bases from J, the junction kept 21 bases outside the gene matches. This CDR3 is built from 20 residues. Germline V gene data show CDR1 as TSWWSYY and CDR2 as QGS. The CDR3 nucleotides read TGTGCTCTTGGGGAACGGCAGCTTCCTACCTCCGGTGAGGATTTAGATAAACTCATCTTT. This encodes CALGERQLPTSGEDLDKLIF.

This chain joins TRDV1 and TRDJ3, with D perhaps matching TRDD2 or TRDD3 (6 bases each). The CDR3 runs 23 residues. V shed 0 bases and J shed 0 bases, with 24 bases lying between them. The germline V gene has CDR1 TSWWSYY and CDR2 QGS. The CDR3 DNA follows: TGTGCTCTTGGGGAACTGACTTCCTTACTGGGAGGGGGCCGCTCCTGGGACACCCGACAGATGTTTTTC. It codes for CALGELTSLLGGGRSWDTRQMFF.